This TCR beta chain derives from a study of T-cell reconstitution after alpha-beta-depleted transplantation in children. The study's findings and limits: As was reported, about two months after transplant, alpha-beta T cells came from several hundred expanded graft clones.

It was with unique molecular identifiers that the TCRbeta library was prepared. TCRdb reprocessed the PCR reads via MiXCR and lists one record per CDR3 protein. The sample holds about 980,000 distinct CDR3 sequences, about 29% seen once. V was shortened by 5 bases and J by 5 bases, with 10 bases between the two germline ends. CDR3 length: 12 residues. This clonotype was counted between two and nine times. The target antigen is unknown. Specimen: PBMCs, mostly from graft donor cells, collected 360 days after TCRalphabeta/CD19-depleted stem cell transplant. The receptor was isolated from a boy under three years old who had a stem cell transplant for SCID, so the T cells may come from the graft donor. J is TRBJ2-7 and V is TRBV12-3 or TRBV12-4; D is unclear. The CDR3 DNA reads as TGTGCCAGCAGTGGAATCACAGACGAGCAGTACTTC. This gives the protein CASSGITDEQYF.